The sequence of this TCR beta chain was determined in a study of cytomegalovirus exposure and HLA in healthy donors. Points from the study as a whole: TCR beta V- and J-gene trimming was later associated with a missense DCLRE1C variant.

The PCR had 60 Vbeta and 13 Jbeta primers. Repertoires were generated with immunoSEQ multiplex PCR, while TCRdb's copy carries only in-frame clones and drops some. The repertoire holds hundreds of thousands of clones, with approximately 78% as singletons. On this clone itself: Its cognate antigen is unknown.

The V end was cut by 7 bases, the J end by 3 bases, with 21 bases between. The CDR3 loop spans 15 amino acids. Germline lookup yields CDR1 SQVTM and CDR2 ANQGSEA. This TCR was sampled from a male donor in good health and CMV-seronegative. V gene TRBV29-1 combines with J gene TRBJ1-2; D may be TRBD1 (6 bases). The sample consisted of PBMCs. The CDR3 loop is CSASQGPRGDYGYTF. The CDR3 DNA reads as TGCAGCGCCTCCCAGGGGCCCCGGGGCGACTATGGCTACACCTTC.